A single TCR beta chain is shown here with its context. The data belong to a study of CD8 T cells in Susac syndrome. Across the study: The Susac syndrome patients that were sequenced included roughly six with active disease and fewer than 10 in remission.

A quantity of about 0.5 to 1 ug RNA underwent reverse transcription using random hexamers. TCRdb re-analysed the immunoSEQ multiplex PCR reads in MiXCR, keeping a single row per CDR3 protein. The repertoire consists of more than 80,000 distinct CDR3 sequences, with approximately 94% occurring once and the leading ten covering about 0.42%. From germline, CDR1 is SEHNR and CDR2 FQNEAQ (reference sequence). V was cut by 1 base and J by 9 bases, with 10 bases left in between. The CDR3 contains 13 residues. In blood CD8+ and CD4+ T cells, TCR beta underwent sequencing. The sequence was collected from a human donor with Susac syndrome. The J gene is TRBJ2-1, the V gene TRBV7-9; the D is unclear. Sequencing was carried out using CD8+ T cells from PBMCs. CDR3 sequence: CASSLEQAREQFF. The CDR3 nucleotides are TGTGCCAGCAGCTTAGAACAAGCGCGTGAGCAGTTCTTC.